Only a few counts were recorded for the clone carrying this TCR beta chain. This record comes from a study of blood T cells in healthy people across ages. This CDR3 has 13 amino acids. V shed 0 bases and J shed 12 bases, with 12 bases lying between them. Germline V lookup: CDR1 SGHDN, CDR2 FVKESK. The authors ran a second PCR of about 6 to 11 cycles using a sample-barcoded 5' primer and a J-beta primer mix. TCRdb independently ran MiXCR on the 5' RACE reads; one entry per CDR3 protein. The sample shows 700,000 to 850,000 distinct CDR3 sequences, around 36% of them seen only once. Material for sequencing was blood. The receptor comes from a man younger than 30 in good health. The chain links TRBV14 to TRBJ2-1; possible D gene TRBD1, 6 bases. The CDR3: CASSQDRGSSQFF. The DNA of the CDR3 is TGTGCCAGCAGCCAAGACAGGGGAAGTTCGCAGTTCTTC.